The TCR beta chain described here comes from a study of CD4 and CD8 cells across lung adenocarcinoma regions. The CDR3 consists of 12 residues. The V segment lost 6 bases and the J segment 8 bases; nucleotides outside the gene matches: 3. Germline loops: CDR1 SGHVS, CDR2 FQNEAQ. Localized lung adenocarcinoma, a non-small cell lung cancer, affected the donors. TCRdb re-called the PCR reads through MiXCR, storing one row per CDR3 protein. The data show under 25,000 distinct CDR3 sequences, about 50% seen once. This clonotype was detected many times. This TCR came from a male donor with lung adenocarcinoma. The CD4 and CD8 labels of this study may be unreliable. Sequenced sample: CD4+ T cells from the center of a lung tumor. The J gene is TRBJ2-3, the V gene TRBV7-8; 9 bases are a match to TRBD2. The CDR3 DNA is TGTGCCAGCAGAACTAGCGGGCGTACGCAGTATTTT. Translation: CASRTSGRTQYF.